This TCR beta chain comes out of a study of blood T cell repertoires in COVID-19. About the study: The origin of the acute and convalescent COVID-19 samples was the United States, Italy and Spain. In each case, the material was cDNA or gDNA derived from T cells, B-cell-depleted T cells, or PBMCs.

Enrollment of patients from Seattle took place during active infection, with longitudinal follow-up. The table came from immunoSEQ multiplex PCR; TCRdb's copy has only in-frame clones and leaves some out. The sample holds roughly 200,000 clones, more than 85% seen once. This TCR came from a woman between 45 and 60 years old with COVID-19, enrolled during active disease. Sequencing used peripheral blood.

For the CDR3, the DNA is TGTGCCACCAGCAGAGCTAGGGGCGCGGACACTGAAGCTTTCTTT. Translation: CATSRARGADTEAFF. The chain combines TRBV15 with TRBJ1-1; TRBD1 might be the D (5 bases). Germline CDR1 is LNHNV and CDR2 is YYDKDF (reference sequence). V was shortened by 1 base and J by 3 bases, with 12 bases between the two germline ends. The CDR3 covers 15 residues.